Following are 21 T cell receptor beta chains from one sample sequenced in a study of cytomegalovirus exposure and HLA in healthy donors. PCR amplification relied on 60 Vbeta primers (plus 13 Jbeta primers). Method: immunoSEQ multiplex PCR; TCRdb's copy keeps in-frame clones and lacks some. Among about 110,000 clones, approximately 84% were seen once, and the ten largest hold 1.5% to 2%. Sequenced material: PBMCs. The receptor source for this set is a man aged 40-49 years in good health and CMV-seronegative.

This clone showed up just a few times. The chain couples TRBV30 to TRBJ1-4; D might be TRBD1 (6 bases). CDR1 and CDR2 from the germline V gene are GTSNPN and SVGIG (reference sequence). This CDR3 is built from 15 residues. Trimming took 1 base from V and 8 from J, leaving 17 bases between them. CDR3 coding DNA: TGTGCCTGGAGTGATGGTTTCAGGGGTGTAGAAAAACTGTTTTTT. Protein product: CAWSDGFRGVEKLFF.

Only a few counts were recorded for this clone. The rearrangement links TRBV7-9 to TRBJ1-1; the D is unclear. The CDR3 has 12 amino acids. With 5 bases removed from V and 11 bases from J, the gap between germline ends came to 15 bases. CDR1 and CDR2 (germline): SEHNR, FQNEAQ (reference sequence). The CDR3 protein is CASSPNEGWAFF. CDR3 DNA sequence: TGTGCCAGCAGCCCGAATGAGGGATGGGCTTTCTTT. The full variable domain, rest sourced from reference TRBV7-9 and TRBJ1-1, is DTGVSQNPRHKITKRGQNVTFRCDPISEHNRLYWYRQTLGQGPEFLTYFQNEAQLEKSRLLSDRFSAERPKGSFSTLEIQRTEQGDSAMYLCASSPNEGWAFFGQGTRLTVV.

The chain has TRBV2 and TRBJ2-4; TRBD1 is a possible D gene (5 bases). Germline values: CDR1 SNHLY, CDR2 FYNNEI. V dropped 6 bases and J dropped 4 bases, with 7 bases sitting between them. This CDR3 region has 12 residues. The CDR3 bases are TGTGCCAGCAGGGGGCGGAAAAACATTCAGTACTTC. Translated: CASRGRKNIQYF.

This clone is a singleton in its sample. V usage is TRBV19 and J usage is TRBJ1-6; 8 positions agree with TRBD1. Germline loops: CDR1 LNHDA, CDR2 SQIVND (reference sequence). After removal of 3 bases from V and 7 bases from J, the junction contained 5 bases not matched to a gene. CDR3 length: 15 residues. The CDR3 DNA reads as TGTGCCAGTAGTATTCTCGGACAGGGCAATTCACCCCTCCACTTT. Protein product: CASSILGQGNSPLHF.

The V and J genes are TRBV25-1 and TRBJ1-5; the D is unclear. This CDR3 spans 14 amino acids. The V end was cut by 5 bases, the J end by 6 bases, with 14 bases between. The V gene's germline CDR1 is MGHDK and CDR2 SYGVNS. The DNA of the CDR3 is TGTGCCAGCAGTCCGGAGGGTGATCGTCAGCCCCAGCATTTT. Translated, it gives CASSPEGDRQPQHF. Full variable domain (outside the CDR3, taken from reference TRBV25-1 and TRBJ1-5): EADIYQTPRYLVIGTGKKITLECSQTMGHDKMYWYQQDPGMELHLIHYSYGVNSTEKGDLSSESTVSRIRTEHFPLTLESARPSHTSQYLCASSPEGDRQPQHFGDGTRLSIL.

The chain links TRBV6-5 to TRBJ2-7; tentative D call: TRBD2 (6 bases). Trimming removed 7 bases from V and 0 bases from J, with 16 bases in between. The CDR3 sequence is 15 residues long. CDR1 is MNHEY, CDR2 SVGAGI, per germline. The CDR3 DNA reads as TGTGCCAGCAAACCATGGGGGGAGAGCTCCTACGAGCAGTACTTC. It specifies CASKPWGESSYEQYF.

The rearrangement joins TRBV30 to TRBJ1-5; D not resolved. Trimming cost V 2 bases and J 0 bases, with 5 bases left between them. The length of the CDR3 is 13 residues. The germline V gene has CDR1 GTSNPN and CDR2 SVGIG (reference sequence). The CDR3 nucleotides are TGTGCCTGGAGTCACAGTAGCAATCAGCCCCAGCATTTT. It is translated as CAWSHSSNQPQHF.

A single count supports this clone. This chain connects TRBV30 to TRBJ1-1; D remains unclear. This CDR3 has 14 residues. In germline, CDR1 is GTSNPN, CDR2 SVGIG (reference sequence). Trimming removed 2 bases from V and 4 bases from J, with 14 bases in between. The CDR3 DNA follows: TGTGCCTGGAGTCGGGTATTCGTAGGCACTGAAGCTTTCTTT. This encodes CAWSRVFVGTEAFF.

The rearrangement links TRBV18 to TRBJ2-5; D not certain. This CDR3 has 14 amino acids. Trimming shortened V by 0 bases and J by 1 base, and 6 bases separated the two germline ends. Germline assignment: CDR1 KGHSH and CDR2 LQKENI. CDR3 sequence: CASSPPSSQETQYF. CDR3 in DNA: TGTGCCAGCTCACCACCTTCGTCCCAAGAGACCCAGTACTTC.

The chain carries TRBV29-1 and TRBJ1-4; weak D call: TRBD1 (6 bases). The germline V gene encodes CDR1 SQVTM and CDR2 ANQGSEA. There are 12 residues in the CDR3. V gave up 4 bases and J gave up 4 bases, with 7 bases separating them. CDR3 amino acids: CSVGQVNEKLFF. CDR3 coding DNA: TGCAGCGTTGGACAGGTTAATGAAAAACTGTTTTTT.

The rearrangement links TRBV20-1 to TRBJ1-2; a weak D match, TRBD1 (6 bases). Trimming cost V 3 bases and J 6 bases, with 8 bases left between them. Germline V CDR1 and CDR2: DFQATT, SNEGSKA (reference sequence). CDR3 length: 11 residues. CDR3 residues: CSASPGDGYTF. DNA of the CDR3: TGCAGTGCTAGTCCAGGGGATGGCTACACCTTC.

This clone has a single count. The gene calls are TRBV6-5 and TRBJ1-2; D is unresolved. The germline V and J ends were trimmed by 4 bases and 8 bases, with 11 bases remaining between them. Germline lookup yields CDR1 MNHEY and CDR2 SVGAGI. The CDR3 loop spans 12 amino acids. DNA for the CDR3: TGTGCCAGCAGTTTAAACCGGGAGGGCTACACCTTC. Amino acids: CASSLNREGYTF.

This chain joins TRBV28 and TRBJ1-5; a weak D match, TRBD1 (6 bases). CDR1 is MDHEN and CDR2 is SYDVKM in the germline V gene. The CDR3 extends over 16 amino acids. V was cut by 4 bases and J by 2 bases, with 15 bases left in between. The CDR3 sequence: CASSYPQGIGNQPQHF. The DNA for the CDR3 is TGTGCCAGCAGTTACCCACAGGGCATTGGCAATCAGCCCCAGCATTTT.

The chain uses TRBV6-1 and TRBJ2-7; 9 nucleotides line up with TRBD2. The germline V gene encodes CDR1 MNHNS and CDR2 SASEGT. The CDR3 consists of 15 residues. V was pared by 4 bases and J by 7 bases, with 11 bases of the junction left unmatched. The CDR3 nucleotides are TGTGCCAGCAGTGGGCCGACTAGCGGTGGGTTTGAGCAGTACTTC. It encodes CASSGPTSGGFEQYF.

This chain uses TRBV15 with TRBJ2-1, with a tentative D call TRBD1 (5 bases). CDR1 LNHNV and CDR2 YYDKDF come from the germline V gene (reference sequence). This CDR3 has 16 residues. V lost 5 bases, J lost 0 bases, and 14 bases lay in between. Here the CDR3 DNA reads TGTGCCACCAGCCCCTCGCAGGGCAGCTCCTACAATGAGCAGTTCTTC. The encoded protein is CATSPSQGSSYNEQFF.

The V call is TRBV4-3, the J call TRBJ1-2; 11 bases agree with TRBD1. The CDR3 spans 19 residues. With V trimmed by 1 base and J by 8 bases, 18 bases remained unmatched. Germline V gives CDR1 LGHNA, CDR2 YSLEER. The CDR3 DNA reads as TGCGCCAGCAGCCAAGGTCTCGGGACGCAAGGGGACAGGGGGACGGGCTACACCTTC. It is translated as CASSQGLGTQGDRGTGYTF.

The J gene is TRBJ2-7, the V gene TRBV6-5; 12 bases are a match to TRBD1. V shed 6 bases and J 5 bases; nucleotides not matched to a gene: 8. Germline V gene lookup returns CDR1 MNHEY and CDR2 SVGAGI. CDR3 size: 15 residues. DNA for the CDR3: TGTGCCAGCAGCCGTGGGACAGGGGGCGAGGACGAGCAGTACTTC. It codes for CASSRGTGGEDEQYF.

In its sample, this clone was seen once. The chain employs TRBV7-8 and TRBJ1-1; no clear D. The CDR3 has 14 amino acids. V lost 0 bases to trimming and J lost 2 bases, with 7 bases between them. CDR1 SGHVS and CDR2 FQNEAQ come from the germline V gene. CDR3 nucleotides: TGTGCCAGCAGCTTAGCGGCAGGTAACACTGAAGCTTTCTTT. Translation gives CASSLAAGNTEAFF.

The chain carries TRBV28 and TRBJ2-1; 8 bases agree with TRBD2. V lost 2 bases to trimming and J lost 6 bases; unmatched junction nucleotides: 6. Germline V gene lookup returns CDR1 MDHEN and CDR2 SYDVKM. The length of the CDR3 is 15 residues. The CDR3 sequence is CASSLRRGAINEQFF. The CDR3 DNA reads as TGTGCCAGCAGTTTAAGGCGGGGGGCTATCAATGAGCAGTTCTTC.

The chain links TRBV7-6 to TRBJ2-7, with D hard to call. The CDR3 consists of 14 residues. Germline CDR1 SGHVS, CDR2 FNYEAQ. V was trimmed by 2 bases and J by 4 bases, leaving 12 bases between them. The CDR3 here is CASSLLVGVYEQYF. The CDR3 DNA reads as TGTGCCAGCAGCTTACTCGTAGGAGTTTACGAGCAGTACTTC.

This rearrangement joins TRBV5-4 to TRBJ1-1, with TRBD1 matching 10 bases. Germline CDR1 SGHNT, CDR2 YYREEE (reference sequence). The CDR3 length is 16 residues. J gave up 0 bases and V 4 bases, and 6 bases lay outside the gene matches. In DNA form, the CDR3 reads TGTGCCAGCAGCCCTGGGACAGGGGCCATGAACACTGAAGCTTTCTTT. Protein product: CASSPGTGAMNTEAFF.